The sequence of this TCR beta chain was determined in a study of OX40 agonist ivuxolimab in advanced cancers. Turning to the study itself: Head and neck, renal cell, melanoma or hepatocellular carcinoma were the cancers that dose-escalation patients had.

To note about this clone: Its target is not known.

Method: immunoSEQ multiplex PCR; TCRdb's copy keeps in-frame clones and lacks some. This repertoire shows some 140,000 clones, around 93% found once; its top ten account for 1%. V lost 2 bases to trimming and J lost 5 bases, with 12 bases between them. In germline, CDR1 is MNHNY, CDR2 SVGAGI (reference sequence). The CDR3 sequence is 14 residues long. Broader study findings: In CD8+ T cells, expanded clones were on average more numerous than in CD4+.

This specimen consisted of CD4+ or CD8+ T cells sorted from blood, obtained in a trial of the OX40 agonist ivuxolimab. This sequence originates from an adult with an advanced solid tumor such as melanoma, head and neck, liver or kidney cancer. The chain couples TRBV6-6 to TRBJ1-1; D is perhaps TRBD1 (6 bases). For the CDR3, the DNA is TGTGCCAGCAGTTACCCCAGGGGATCTACTGAAGCTTTCTTT. The encoded protein is CASSYPRGSTEAFF.